These T cell receptor beta chains were read from a single sample in a study of blood T cell repertoires in COVID-19. Clones were read by immunoSEQ multiplex PCR, and TCRdb kept only the in-frame ones, dropping some. The table records approximately 170,000 clones, about 86% of them present only once. The sequenced sample consisted of peripheral blood. These TCRs come from a man aged 50 to 59 with active or convalescent COVID-19. Both conserved end residues are part of each CDR3. The order of the fields is D gene, clone size, J gene, V gene, CDR3 protein, CDR3 DNA. The D gene is left open where the match is weak. Some rows mark clone size as missing; the rest say once, few, many or name a class of expanded clone.

d_call: -
clone_size: many
j_call: TRBJ1-6
v_call: TRBV6-5
cdr3_aa: CASRTGSYNSPLHF
cdr3_nt: TGTGCCAGCAGGACAGGTTCCTATAATTCACCCCTCCACTTT

d_call: -
clone_size: -
j_call: TRBJ1-1
v_call: TRBV5-1
cdr3_aa: CASSDTGRKTTEAFF
cdr3_nt: TGCGCCAGCAGCGATACAGGGAGAAAAACAACTGAAGCTTTCTTT

d_call: -
clone_size: -
j_call: TRBJ2-7
v_call: TRBV21-1
cdr3_aa: CASSKESEGTYEQYF
cdr3_nt: TGTGCCAGCAGCAAAGAGTCGGAGGGGACCTACGAGCAGTACTTC

d_call: TRBD1
clone_size: -
j_call: TRBJ2-3
v_call: TRBV5-4
cdr3_aa: CASSLGQGPDTQYF
cdr3_nt: TGTGCCAGCAGCCTCGGACAGGGCCCAGATACGCAGTATTTT

d_call: -
clone_size: -
j_call: TRBJ2-7
v_call: TRBV5-6
cdr3_aa: CASSLGASYEQYF
cdr3_nt: TGTGCCAGCAGCTTGGGGGCCTCCTACGAGCAGTACTTC

d_call: -
clone_size: -
j_call: TRBJ1-2
v_call: TRBV7-2
cdr3_aa: CASSGPRQDIYTF
cdr3_nt: TGTGCCAGCAGCGGCCCCCGGCAGGATATATACACCTTC

d_call: -
clone_size: -
j_call: TRBJ2-6
v_call: TRBV7-9
cdr3_aa: CASSSGPSGANVLTF
cdr3_nt: TGTGCCAGCAGCTCTGGGCCCTCTGGGGCCAACGTCCTGACTTTC

d_call: -
clone_size: -
j_call: TRBJ1-2
v_call: TRBV30
cdr3_aa: CAWSAQTGSYTF
cdr3_nt: TGTGCCTGGAGTGCCCAGACAGGTAGTTACACCTTC

d_call: -
clone_size: -
j_call: TRBJ1-5
v_call: TRBV24-1
cdr3_aa: CATRPKDSANQPQHF
cdr3_nt: TGTGCCACCAGACCCAAGGACAGCGCAAATCAGCCCCAGCATTTT

d_call: -
clone_size: -
j_call: TRBJ2-7
v_call: TRBV24-1
cdr3_aa: CATSDQTVFGQYF
cdr3_nt: TGTGCCACCAGTGACCAAACAGTCTTTGGGCAGTACTTC

d_call: -
clone_size: -
j_call: TRBJ1-2
v_call: TRBV7-9
cdr3_aa: CASSLGRATNYGYTF
cdr3_nt: TGTGCCAGCAGCTTAGGGAGGGCTACTAACTATGGCTACACCTTC

d_call: -
clone_size: once
j_call: TRBJ2-5
v_call: TRBV14
cdr3_aa: CASSQRHSQETQYF
cdr3_nt: TGTGCCAGCAGCCAACGACATTCCCAAGAGACCCAGTACTTC

d_call: -
clone_size: -
j_call: TRBJ1-3
v_call: TRBV7-6
cdr3_aa: CASSLGQGSGNTIYF
cdr3_nt: TGTGCCAGCAGCTTAGGGCAGGGCTCTGGAAACACCATATATTTT

d_call: -
clone_size: -
j_call: TRBJ2-1
v_call: TRBV5-1
cdr3_aa: CASSDQGHAYNEQFF
cdr3_nt: TGCGCCAGCAGCGACCAGGGTCACGCCTACAATGAGCAGTTCTTC

d_call: -
clone_size: -
j_call: TRBJ2-7
v_call: TRBV29-1
cdr3_aa: CSVEGFSDYEQYF
cdr3_nt: TGCAGCGTTGAAGGTTTTAGCGACTACGAGCAGTACTTC

d_call: -
clone_size: -
j_call: TRBJ1-5
v_call: TRBV5-1
cdr3_aa: CASSLDTNQPQHF
cdr3_nt: TGCGCCAGCAGCCTGGACACGAATCAGCCCCAGCATTTT

d_call: TRBD2
clone_size: -
j_call: TRBJ2-7
v_call: TRBV5-4
cdr3_aa: CASSVRLAGELGYEQYF
cdr3_nt: TGTGCCAGCAGCGTGAGACTAGCGGGGGAGTTGGGTTACGAGCAGTACTTC

d_call: -
clone_size: -
j_call: TRBJ2-7
v_call: TRBV7-2
cdr3_aa: CASSYRDSSYEQYF
cdr3_nt: TGTGCCAGCAGCTACCGGGACTCCTCCTACGAGCAGTACTTC

d_call: TRBD1
clone_size: -
j_call: TRBJ1-1
v_call: TRBV7-2
cdr3_aa: CASSFTGVWTEAFF
cdr3_nt: TGTGCCAGCAGCTTCACAGGGGTTTGGACTGAAGCTTTCTTT

d_call: -
clone_size: -
j_call: TRBJ1-5
v_call: TRBV3-1/TRBV3-2
cdr3_aa: CASSQTGLAQPQHF
cdr3_nt: TGTGCCAGCAGCCAAACAGGCCTCGCTCAGCCCCAGCATTTT

d_call: -
clone_size: once
j_call: TRBJ1-4
v_call: TRBV6-1
cdr3_aa: CASSERGLNEKLFF
cdr3_nt: TGTGCCAGCAGTGAGCGGGGGCTTAATGAAAAACTGTTTTTT

d_call: TRBD2
clone_size: once
j_call: TRBJ2-5
v_call: TRBV3-1/TRBV3-2
cdr3_aa: CASSQGVNGLAGGETQYF
cdr3_nt: TGTGCCAGCAGCCAAGGGGTTAACGGACTAGCGGGAGGAGAGACCCAGTACTTC

d_call: TRBD2
clone_size: -
j_call: TRBJ2-7
v_call: TRBV6-5
cdr3_aa: CASRSERGADYEQYF
cdr3_nt: TGTGCCAGCAGATCGGAGCGGGGGGCGGACTACGAGCAGTACTTC

d_call: TRBD1
clone_size: once
j_call: TRBJ1-2
v_call: TRBV27
cdr3_aa: CASSSQGAGYGYTF
cdr3_nt: TGTGCCAGCAGTTCCCAGGGGGCAGGGTATGGCTACACCTTC

d_call: TRBD2
clone_size: -
j_call: TRBJ2-5
v_call: TRBV7-6
cdr3_aa: CASSPHGGMGETQYF
cdr3_nt: TGTGCCAGCAGCCCCCACGGGGGGATGGGAGAGACCCAGTACTTC

d_call: TRBD2
clone_size: -
j_call: TRBJ2-1
v_call: TRBV5-4
cdr3_aa: CASSPSGGRAANEQFF
cdr3_nt: TGTGCCAGCAGCCCGTCGGGCGGGAGGGCCGCTAATGAGCAGTTCTTC

d_call: -
clone_size: -
j_call: TRBJ1-4
v_call: TRBV16
cdr3_aa: CASTRDGEKLFF
cdr3_nt: TGTGCCAGCACCAGGGATGGTGAAAAACTGTTTTTT

d_call: -
clone_size: -
j_call: TRBJ2-1
v_call: TRBV10-2
cdr3_aa: CASAGSGNEQFF
cdr3_nt: TGCGCCAGCGCGGGATCAGGGAATGAGCAGTTCTTC

d_call: -
clone_size: -
j_call: TRBJ2-7
v_call: TRBV28
cdr3_aa: CASSLRTAGPGSGEQYF
cdr3_nt: TGTGCCAGCAGTTTAAGAACGGCGGGTCCGGGGTCGGGCGAGCAGTACTTC

d_call: TRBD1
clone_size: -
j_call: TRBJ2-5
v_call: TRBV6-1
cdr3_aa: CASSEDRGQETQYF
cdr3_nt: TGTGCCAGCAGTGAGGACAGGGGTCAAGAGACCCAGTACTTC

d_call: TRBD2
clone_size: -
j_call: TRBJ2-7
v_call: TRBV4-3
cdr3_aa: CASSQDPPLSGGAYEQYF
cdr3_nt: TGCGCCAGCAGCCAAGACCCCCCCTTGAGCGGGGGGGCCTACGAGCAGTACTTC

d_call: TRBD2
clone_size: -
j_call: TRBJ2-5
v_call: TRBV30
cdr3_aa: CACPGGGNQETQYF
cdr3_nt: TGTGCCTGCCCGGGGGGAGGGAACCAAGAGACCCAGTACTTC

d_call: -
clone_size: many
j_call: TRBJ2-1
v_call: TRBV4-1
cdr3_aa: CASSRGGGTSLTNEQFF
cdr3_nt: TGCGCCAGCAGCCGTGGGGGGGGCACTAGTCTAACAAATGAGCAGTTCTTC

d_call: -
clone_size: -
j_call: TRBJ2-2
v_call: TRBV19
cdr3_aa: CASSIDWEAGELFF
cdr3_nt: TGTGCCAGTAGTATAGATTGGGAGGCCGGGGAGCTGTTTTTT

d_call: TRBD1
clone_size: few
j_call: TRBJ1-5
v_call: TRBV30
cdr3_aa: CAWKGQGSNQPQHF
cdr3_nt: TGTGCCTGGAAGGGACAGGGGTCTAATCAGCCCCAGCATTTT

d_call: TRBD2
clone_size: -
j_call: TRBJ2-5
v_call: TRBV7-2
cdr3_aa: CASSLVASGGVGTQYF
cdr3_nt: TGTGCCAGCAGCTTAGTGGCTAGCGGGGGGGTAGGGACCCAGTACTTC

d_call: TRBD1
clone_size: -
j_call: TRBJ1-2
v_call: TRBV7-9
cdr3_aa: CASSSLGTDPYGYTF
cdr3_nt: TGTGCCAGCAGCTCCCTCGGGACAGACCCCTATGGCTACACCTTC

d_call: -
clone_size: -
j_call: TRBJ1-5
v_call: TRBV3-1/TRBV3-2
cdr3_aa: CASSQGPEGGQPQHF
cdr3_nt: TGTGCCAGCAGCCAAGGTCCGGAGGGCGGGCAGCCCCAGCATTTT

d_call: -
clone_size: -
j_call: TRBJ1-5
v_call: TRBV19
cdr3_aa: CASSMASNQPQHF
cdr3_nt: TGTGCCAGTAGTATGGCTAGCAATCAGCCCCAGCATTTT

d_call: -
clone_size: -
j_call: TRBJ2-1
v_call: TRBV4-2
cdr3_aa: CASSQDWTDASSNEQFF
cdr3_nt: TGTGCCAGCAGCCAAGATTGGACAGACGCCTCATCTAATGAGCAGTTCTTC

d_call: TRBD1
clone_size: -
j_call: TRBJ1-1
v_call: TRBV6-6
cdr3_aa: CASTDRVSTEAFF
cdr3_nt: TGTGCCAGCACCGACAGGGTGAGCACTGAAGCTTTCTTT

d_call: TRBD2
clone_size: -
j_call: TRBJ2-1
v_call: TRBV27
cdr3_aa: CASTPWAGGREQFF
cdr3_nt: TGTGCCAGCACCCCCTGGGCGGGAGGACGTGAGCAGTTCTTC

d_call: TRBD2
clone_size: once
j_call: TRBJ2-7
v_call: TRBV11-2
cdr3_aa: CASSLGGGGSLPYEQYF
cdr3_nt: TGTGCCAGCAGCTTAGGAGGAGGCGGGAGTCTCCCCTACGAGCAGTACTTC

d_call: -
clone_size: -
j_call: TRBJ2-5
v_call: TRBV3-1/TRBV3-2
cdr3_aa: CASSPDSRIYF
cdr3_nt: TGTGCCAGCAGCCCGGACTCTCGAATCTACTTC

d_call: TRBD2
clone_size: few
j_call: TRBJ2-7
v_call: TRBV5-1
cdr3_aa: CASSLVVSGSHEQYF
cdr3_nt: TGCGCCAGCAGCTTGGTTGTTAGCGGGAGCCACGAGCAGTACTTC

d_call: -
clone_size: -
j_call: TRBJ2-3
v_call: TRBV27
cdr3_aa: CASSPIRVEVDTQYF
cdr3_nt: TGTGCCAGCAGTCCGATCAGGGTGGAAGTAGATACGCAGTATTTT

d_call: -
clone_size: -
j_call: TRBJ2-5
v_call: TRBV7-9
cdr3_aa: CASSWRPPQETQYF
cdr3_nt: TGTGCCAGCAGCTGGAGACCTCCCCAAGAGACCCAGTACTTC

d_call: TRBD2
clone_size: -
j_call: TRBJ2-3
v_call: TRBV18
cdr3_aa: CASSPRTSGSTDTQYF
cdr3_nt: TGTGCCAGCTCACCGCGGACTAGCGGGAGCACAGATACGCAGTATTTT

d_call: -
clone_size: -
j_call: TRBJ2-3
v_call: TRBV19
cdr3_aa: CASKFQGSADTQYF
cdr3_nt: TGTGCCAGTAAATTTCAGGGGAGTGCAGATACGCAGTATTTT

d_call: -
clone_size: -
j_call: TRBJ1-3
v_call: TRBV3-1/TRBV3-2
cdr3_aa: CASSQGEVRTGNTIYF
cdr3_nt: TGTGCCAGCAGCCAAGGAGAGGTCCGAACTGGAAACACCATATATTTT

d_call: -
clone_size: -
j_call: TRBJ2-7
v_call: TRBV5-1
cdr3_aa: CASSLSGGSYEQYF
cdr3_nt: TGCGCCAGCAGCTTGTCGGGCGGGTCCTACGAGCAGTACTTC

d_call: TRBD1
clone_size: -
j_call: TRBJ1-2
v_call: TRBV6-1
cdr3_aa: CASSDGQGPYYGYTF
cdr3_nt: TGTGCCAGCAGTGATGGACAGGGACCTTACTATGGCTACACCTTC

d_call: -
clone_size: once
j_call: TRBJ2-1
v_call: TRBV28
cdr3_aa: CASSARNNEQFF
cdr3_nt: TGTGCCAGCAGTGCGCGCAACAATGAGCAGTTCTTC